These 18 T cell receptor beta chains originate from one sample sequenced in a study of blood T cell repertoires in COVID-19 (dated by TCRdb to the early 2020s). Libraries came from the immunoSEQ multiplex PCR assay. The immuneACCESS repertoire file appears here via TCRdb, limited to in-frame rearrangements. These files lack a portion of the clones; in checked studies, under half of the deficit traces to unresolved V genes, and the cause of the others is not known. Here the sample has approximately 160,000 clones; about 81% occur a single time. The biggest ten clones account for about 7.3% of the sample. Specimen: PBMCs or T cells enriched from blood (not recorded which). These receptors all come from a man aged 45-65 years who had recovered from COVID-19.

This chain connects TRBV6-5 to TRBJ2-7, with D tentatively TRBD2 (6 bases). V was pared by 0 bases and J by 4 bases, with 13 bases between. CDR3 length: 15 residues. Germline V CDR1 and CDR2: MNHEY, SVGAGI. The CDR3 loop reads CASSYSARGRYEQYF. The CDR3, as DNA: TGTGCCAGCAGTTACTCCGCCCGGGGGAGGTACGAGCAGTACTTC.

This chain joins TRBV19 and TRBJ1-2; TRBD1 matches 8 bases. Germline V CDR1 and CDR2: LNHDA, SQIVND (reference sequence). The CDR3 length is 17 residues. The V and J ends lost 6 bases and 2 bases, in that order; junction bases with no gene match: 14. CDR3 sequence: CASRPDRGGLLNYGYTF. The CDR3 DNA reads TGTGCCAGTAGACCTGACAGGGGAGGGCTTTTAAACTATGGCTACACCTTC. Combining the CDR3 with reference TRBV19 and TRBJ1-2 gives the whole variable domain DGGITQSPKYLFRKEGQNVTLSCEQNLNHDAMYWYRQDPGQGLRLIYYSQIVNDFQKGDIAEGYSVSREKKESFPLTVTSAQKNPTAFYLCASRPDRGGLLNYGYTFGSGTRLTVV.

V usage is TRBV25-1 and J usage is TRBJ1-6, with a weak D call TRBD1 (6 bases). In germline, CDR1 is MGHDK, CDR2 SYGVNS. CDR3 length: 15 amino acids. The V gene lost 11 bases and the J gene lost 0 bases, with 14 bases spanning the gap. In nucleotides, the CDR3 is TGTGCCTCAGCAGGGGATAGCTCCTATAATTCACCCCTCCACTTT. As protein: CASAGDSSYNSPLHF.

The rearrangement links TRBV5-4 to TRBJ1-2; possibly TRBD1 for D (6 bases). The CDR3 loop spans 15 amino acids. The germline CDR1 and CDR2 sequences are SGHNT and YYREEE (reference sequence). V was shortened by 1 base and J by 11 bases, with 21 bases between the two germline ends. The CDR3 reads CASSLQGGQGKRYTF. The CDR3 coding sequence is TGTGCCAGCAGCTTGCAGGGCGGGCAGGGGAAGAGATACACCTTC.

This clone showed up just once. This sequence joins TRBV5-1 and TRBJ2-5, with TRBD1 matching 7 bases. Germline V CDR1 and CDR2: SGHRS, YFSETQ. The CDR3 loop spans 13 amino acids. V trimming: 4 bases; J trimming: 3 bases; junction bases outside the gene matches: 3. CDR3 loop: CASSGTAKETQYF. The CDR3 DNA sequence: TGCGCCAGCAGCGGGACAGCCAAAGAGACCCAGTACTTC.

The CDR3, as DNA: TGTGCCAGCAGCTACCCTCCGTGGGACAGGGGAGGCGGCTACACCTTC. Its translation is CASSYPPWDRGGGYTF. This chain uses TRBV5-4 with TRBJ1-2, with 10 bases that match TRBD1. The CDR3 extends over 16 amino acids. After removal of 3 bases from V and 8 bases from J, the junction contained 13 bases not matched to a gene. Germline values: CDR1 SGHNT, CDR2 YYREEE (reference sequence).

To note about this clone: Other nucleotide sequences from this sample produce the same CDR3. The chain recombines TRBV12-5 with TRBJ1-3, with D possibly TRBD1 on 5 matching bases. The CDR3 contains 14 residues. Germline CDR1 reads LGHNT; CDR2 reads FRNRAP. V was clipped by 3 bases and J by 2 bases, with 8 bases between them. This CDR3 reads CASGFGGAGNTIYF. The CDR3 region has the DNA TGTGCTAGTGGTTTTGGGGGGGCTGGAAACACCATATATTTT.

The chain employs TRBV4-3 and TRBJ2-3; 7 bases agree with TRBD2. Trimming at V came to 1 base and at J to 3 bases, leaving 1 base not matched to a gene. This CDR3 contains 14 residues. Germline assignment: CDR1 LGHNA and CDR2 YSLEER. The CDR3 sequence is CASSQGGGTDTQYF. Written as DNA, the CDR3 is TGCGCCAGCAGCCAAGGGGGGGGAACAGATACGCAGTATTTT.

The chain joins TRBV18 to TRBJ2-1; 11 nucleotides agree with TRBD2. V shed 5 bases and J 7 bases; nucleotides not matched to a gene: 7. Germline V gene sequence: CDR1 KGHSH, CDR2 LQKENI. The CDR3 spans 15 residues. CDR3 bases: TGTGCCAGCTCAAAACTAGCGGGGGAAGAGAATGAGCAGTTCTTC. It codes for CASSKLAGEENEQFF.

The chain links TRBV20-1 to TRBJ1-2, with a weak D call TRBD1 (5 bases). V was cut by 6 bases and J by 4 bases, with 9 bases left in between. This CDR3 has 11 residues. Germline CDR1 DFQATT, CDR2 SNEGSKA (reference sequence). In nucleotides, the CDR3 is TGCAGTGCCCAGGGAGGCTATGGCTACACCTTC. Translated: CSAQGGYGYTF.

V gene TRBV5-6 combines with J gene TRBJ2-1, with TRBD1 as a possible D gene (6 bases). CDR1 is SGHDT, CDR2 YYEEEE, per germline. This CDR3 region has 17 residues. Trimming left V 3 bases short and J 7 bases short, with 23 bases between. The CDR3 DNA is TGTGCCAGCAGCTCCTTGGTGGGACACATTCTTGGGAATGAGCAGTTCTTC. Protein sequence: CASSSLVGHILGNEQFF.

The chain recombines TRBV7-3 with TRBJ2-3; a possible D gene is TRBD2 (5 bases). CDR1 and CDR2 from the germline V gene are SGHTA and FQGTGA. V was shortened by 5 bases and J by 2 bases, with 17 bases between the two germline ends. The CDR3 totals 16 residues. CDR3 residues: CASSPQASGYTDTQYF. CDR3 nucleotides: TGTGCCAGCAGCCCTCAGGCGAGCGGTTACACAGATACGCAGTATTTT.

The chain has TRBV9 and TRBJ1-6; D is uncertain. With 0 bases removed from V and 6 bases from J, the gap between germline ends came to 10 bases. This CDR3 is built from 15 residues. The V gene's germline CDR1 is SGDLS and CDR2 YYNGEE. The CDR3 protein is CASSVGGGTNSPLHF. CDR3 coding DNA: TGTGCCAGCAGCGTAGGGGGAGGTACTAATTCACCCCTCCACTTT.

V usage is TRBV7-3 and J usage is TRBJ1-6; possible D gene TRBD1, 5 bases. V was shortened by 5 bases and J by 6 bases, with 11 bases between the two germline ends. Germline values: CDR1 SGHTA, CDR2 FQGTGA. The CDR3 is made up of 14 amino acids. The CDR3 DNA is TGTGCCAGCAGCCAGGGCCCGTCTAATTCACCCCTCCACTTT. The encoded protein is CASSQGPSNSPLHF.

This chain uses TRBV4-2 with TRBJ1-1, with 8 bases matching TRBD1. After removal of 0 bases from V and 9 bases from J, the junction contained 12 bases not matched to a gene. Germline CDR1 and CDR2: LGHNA and YNFKEQ. The CDR3 is 16 amino acids. The CDR3 bases are TGTGCCAGCAGCCAAGAACGGCAAGGACAGGGCGGAAAAGCTTTCTTT. It codes for CASSQERQGQGGKAFF.

The chain carries TRBV13 and TRBJ2-3; 10 positions agree with TRBD2. The V gene's germline CDR1 is PRHDT and CDR2 FYEKMQ (reference sequence). The V gene end was trimmed by 10 bases and the J gene end by 4 bases; junction bases not matched to a gene: 5. This CDR3 has 13 amino acids. The CDR3 region is CATGLAGADTQYF. DNA for the CDR3: TGTGCCACTGGGCTAGCGGGAGCAGATACGCAGTATTTT.

The V gene is TRBV6-2 or TRBV6-3, the J gene TRBJ1-4; 8 positions match TRBD1. Germline trimming cut 0 bases from V and 0 bases from J; bases unmatched to any gene: 6. The V gene's germline CDR1 is MNHEY and CDR2 SVGEGT. The CDR3 is 18 residues long. The CDR3, as DNA: TGTGCCAGCAGTTACTCGAGGACAGGGAAAGCAACTAATGAAAAACTGTTTTTT. Translated: CASSYSRTGKATNEKLFF.

The chain is built from TRBV9 and TRBJ1-4; maybe TRBD1 (5 bases). This CDR3 contains 15 residues. In germline, CDR1 is SGDLS, CDR2 YYNGEE. Trimming removed 0 bases from V and 8 bases from J, with 14 bases in between. The CDR3 nucleotides read TGTGCCAGCAGCGTAGATGCGGGGGGAGGCGAAAAACTGTTTTTT. Its translation is CASSVDAGGGEKLFF.